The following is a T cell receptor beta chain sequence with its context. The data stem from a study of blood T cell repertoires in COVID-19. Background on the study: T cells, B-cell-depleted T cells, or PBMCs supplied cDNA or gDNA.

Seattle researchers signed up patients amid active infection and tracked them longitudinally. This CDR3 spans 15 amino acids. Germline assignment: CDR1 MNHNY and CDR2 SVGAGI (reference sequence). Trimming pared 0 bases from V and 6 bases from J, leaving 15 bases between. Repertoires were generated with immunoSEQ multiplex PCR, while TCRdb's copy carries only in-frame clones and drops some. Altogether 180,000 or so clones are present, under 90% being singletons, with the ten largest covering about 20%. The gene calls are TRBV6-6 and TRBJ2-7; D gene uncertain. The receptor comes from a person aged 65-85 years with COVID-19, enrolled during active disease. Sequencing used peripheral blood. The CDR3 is CASSYSTRSLAEQYF. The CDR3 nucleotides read TGTGCCAGCAGTTACTCAACGAGATCCCTCGCCGAGCAGTACTTC.